This T cell receptor beta chain was documented in a study of T cells after yellow fever vaccination. Overall study: Fractions with few cells were prepared using SMART-Seq v4 Ultra Low Input.

The CDR3 is 15 residues long. Germline lookup yields CDR1 SGHRS and CDR2 YFSETQ. The V and J ends lost 0 bases and 0 bases respectively, with 8 bases between them. Study-level results: CD4 and CD8 compartments shared a small share of clonotypes. Contaminating bulk clonotypes could be abundant in FACS-sorted repertoires.

The TCR cDNA carried a universal primer site and UMIs from 5'RACE template switching. MiXCR, applied by TCRdb to the 5' RACE reads, yields one record per CDR3 protein. The table lists 250,000 or so distinct CDR3 sequences, approximately 3.6% of them singletons. This clonotype came up many times. The antigen is not known. This sequence was found in a man between 18 and 29 years old who received the YFV17D yellow fever vaccine. The sample in question was PBMCs, obtained 15 days after the yellow fever booster vaccination. V is TRBV5-1 and J is TRBJ2-3; D is uncertain. The CDR3, as DNA: TGCGCCAGCAGCTTGGCCACACGAAGCACAGATACGCAGTATTTT. Translation gives CASSLATRSTDTQYF.